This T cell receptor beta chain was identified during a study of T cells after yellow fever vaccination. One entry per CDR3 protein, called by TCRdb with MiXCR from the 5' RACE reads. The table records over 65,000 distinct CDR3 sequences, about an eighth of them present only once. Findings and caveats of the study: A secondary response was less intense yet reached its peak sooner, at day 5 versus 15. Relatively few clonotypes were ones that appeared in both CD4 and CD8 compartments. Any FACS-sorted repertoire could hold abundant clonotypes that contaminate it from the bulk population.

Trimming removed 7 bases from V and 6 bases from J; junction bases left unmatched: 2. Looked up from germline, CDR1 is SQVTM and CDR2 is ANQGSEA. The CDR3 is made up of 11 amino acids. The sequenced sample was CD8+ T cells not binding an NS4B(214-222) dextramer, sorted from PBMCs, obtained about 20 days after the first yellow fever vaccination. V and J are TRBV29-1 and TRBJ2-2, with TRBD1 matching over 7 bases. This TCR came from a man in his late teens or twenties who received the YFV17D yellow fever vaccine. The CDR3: CSGQGSGELFF. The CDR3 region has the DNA TGCAGCGGACAGGGTTCCGGGGAGCTGTTTTTT.